This TCR beta chain appears in the sequencing data of a study of blood T cell repertoires in COVID-19. Germline CDR1 SGHNT, CDR2 YYREEE (reference sequence). The CDR3 spans 18 residues. J gave up 1 base and V 4 bases, and 7 bases lay outside the gene matches. Repertoires were generated with immunoSEQ multiplex PCR, while TCRdb's copy carries only in-frame clones and drops some. The sample contains fewer than 300,000 clones, 83% of which appear only once. Sequencing input: peripheral blood. The chain joins TRBV5-4 to TRBJ2-5; 16 bases align to TRBD2. The receptor was derived from a man of 80 years or more with acute or convalescent COVID-19. The DNA for the CDR3 is TGTGCCAGCAGCCCCGGGACTAGCGGGAGGGGGGTCCAAGAGACCCAGTACTTC. Translating gives CASSPGTSGRGVQETQYF.